These 2 T cell receptor beta chains were all obtained from the same sample, sequenced in a study of blood T cell repertoires in COVID-19. Clones were sequenced by immunoSEQ multiplex PCR, and TCRdb holds only the in-frame ones, with some missing. The table lists approximately 180,000 clones, around 85% of them singletons. The sample consisted of peripheral blood. The receptors come from a man aged 55 to 70 with acute or convalescent COVID-19.

This chain connects TRBV6-4 to TRBJ2-1, with TRBD2 matching 10 bases. Looked up from germline, CDR1 is MRHNA and CDR2 is SNTAGT. Trimming removed 5 bases from V and 10 bases from J; junction bases left unmatched: 11. The CDR3 is made up of 15 amino acids. This chain's CDR3 is CASSTLAGELEEQFF. CDR3 nucleotides: TGTGCCAGCAGTACCCTAGCGGGAGAATTGGAAGAGCAGTTCTTC.

This clone was seen a single time. The chain has TRBV7-3 and TRBJ2-1, with D maybe TRBD1 (5 bases). V shed 5 bases and J shed 6 bases, with 17 bases lying between them. Germline V CDR1 and CDR2: SGHTA, FQGTGA. The CDR3 extends over 15 amino acids. CDR3 residues: CASSRIPPGANEQFF. CDR3 bases: TGTGCCAGCAGCCGCATCCCCCCTGGGGCCAATGAGCAGTTCTTC.